The rows below give T cell receptor beta chains drawn from one sample of a study of T cell responses to AZD1222 COVID-19 vaccine. The repertoire was sequenced with immunoSEQ multiplex PCR; TCRdb's copy has only in-frame clones and lacks some. The top ten hold roughly 1.4% of the sample, which has 150,000 to 200,000 clones, about 92% seen once. This specimen was peripheral blood, taken 28 days after the second AZD1222 dose. These receptors all come from an adult who received the AZD1222 COVID-19 vaccine. Each CDR3 is given with its conserved first and last residue. A D gene is named only where the DNA matches it firmly. Clone size appears in some rows only: once, few, many, or a class for an expanded clone.

d_gene | j_gene | v_gene | abundance | CDR3nt | CDR3aa
- | TRBJ2-2 | TRBV21-1 | - | TGTGCCAGCAGCAAAGTGGAGGGGTCCCTGAACACCGGGGAGCTGTTTTTT | CASSKVEGSLNTGELFF
- | TRBJ1-5 | TRBV25-1 | - | TGTGCCAGCAGTGGGGGCGGTAGAGGTAGCAATCAGCCCCAGCATTTT | CASSGGGRGSNQPQHF
- | TRBJ2-7 | TRBV21-1 | - | TGTGCCAGCAGTGGGTGGAGGTTCGAGTACTTC | CASSGWRFEYF
- | TRBJ1-6 | TRBV5-1 | - | TGCGCCAGCAGCCCGGACATAAATTCACCCCTCCACTTT | CASSPDINSPLHF
TRBD2 | TRBJ2-5 | TRBV2 | - | TGTGCCAGCAGTGAAGTGGGAGGGCCACGAGAGACCCAGTACTTC | CASSEVGGPRETQYF
TRBD1 | TRBJ2-7 | TRBV5-6 | - | TGTGCCAGCAGCTTGGGTCTGACGACAGGGCCTTACTACGAGCAGTACTTC | CASSLGLTTGPYYEQYF
- | TRBJ1-5 | TRBV10-3 | - | TGTGCCATCAGTGAGAGACGGGACGGGAATCAGCCCCAGCATTTT | CAISERRDGNQPQHF
- | TRBJ1-2 | TRBV11-2 | - | TGTGCCAGCAGCCCCTTGACCGGTATGGATGGCTACACCTTC | CASSPLTGMDGYTF
- | TRBJ1-5 | TRBV6-1 | - | TGTGCCAGCAGTGAAGGTAGGTGGCAGCCCCAGCATTTT | CASSEGRWQPQHF
- | TRBJ1-2 | TRBV19 | - | TGTGCCAGTGGACAGTTTTATGGCTACACCTTC | CASGQFYGYTF
TRBD2 | TRBJ2-1 | TRBV4-2 | - | TGTGCCAGCAGCCAGGGCCTAACGGGAGGGCTCCATGAGCAGTTCTTC | CASSQGLTGGLHEQFF
- | TRBJ2-1 | TRBV7-3 | - | TGTGCCAGCAGCTTAGCCCGACCGGGACTGGGATTCAATGAGCAGTTCTTC | CASSLARPGLGFNEQFF
- | TRBJ1-1 | TRBV28 | - | TGTGCCAGCAGTTTAAGGGGCTATGGACACACTGAAGCTTTCTTT | CASSLRGYGHTEAFF
- | TRBJ1-2 | TRBV28 | - | TGTGCCAGCAGTACCGCCGACGGCCCGTCCCCCTTGACCTATGGCTACACCTTC | CASSTADGPSPLTYGYTF
TRBD1 | TRBJ1-2 | TRBV30 | - | TGTGCCTGGAGTAATCCAGGGGGGCAATATGGCTACACCTTC | CAWSNPGGQYGYTF
TRBD1 | TRBJ1-5 | TRBV5-6 | once | TGTGCCAGCAGCTACTTCGGGACAGGGGGCAATCAGCCCCAGCATTTT | CASSYFGTGGNQPQHF
TRBD1 | TRBJ2-7 | TRBV7-3 | - | TGTGCCAGCAGCTTAAACTCAGGGGGCGAGCAGTACTTC | CASSLNSGGEQYF
- | TRBJ1-1 | TRBV12-3/TRBV12-4 | - | TGTGCCAGCAGTCCCCGGTCGGGCACTGAAGCTTTCTTT | CASSPRSGTEAFF
- | TRBJ2-6 | TRBV6-1 | - | TGTGCCAGCAGTGGGGCAGGGTTTTCCTCTGGGGCCAACGTCCTGACTTTC | CASSGAGFSSGANVLTF
- | TRBJ1-1 | TRBV18 | - | TGTGCCAGCTCACCACTCGGGCAGACGAACACTGAAGCTTTCTTT | CASSPLGQTNTEAFF
- | TRBJ2-1 | TRBV18 | - | TGTGCCAGCTCACCGGGGACCTCCAACAATGAGCAGTTCTTC | CASSPGTSNNEQFF
- | TRBJ1-2 | TRBV5-6 | - | TGTGCCAGCAGCTTGGACAGGGCGTATGGCTACACCTTC | CASSLDRAYGYTF
TRBD1 | TRBJ2-7 | TRBV27 | - | TGTGCCAGCAGTACCGTGGGGACAGGGGGATCATACGAGCAGTACTTC | CASSTVGTGGSYEQYF
- | TRBJ2-7 | TRBV7-9 | - | TGTGCCAGCACCCCAGAAGGGACAATCTACGAGCAGTACTTC | CASTPEGTIYEQYF